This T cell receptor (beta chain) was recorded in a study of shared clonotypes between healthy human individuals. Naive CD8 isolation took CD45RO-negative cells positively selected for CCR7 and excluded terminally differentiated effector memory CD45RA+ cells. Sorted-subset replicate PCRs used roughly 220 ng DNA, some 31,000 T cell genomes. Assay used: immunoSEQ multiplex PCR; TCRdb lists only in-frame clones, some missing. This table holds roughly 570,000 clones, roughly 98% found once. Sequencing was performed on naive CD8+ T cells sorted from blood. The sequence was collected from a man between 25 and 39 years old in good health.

The CDR3 region is CASSLPTSGKGEQYF. The CDR3 coding sequence is TGTGCCAGCAGTTTACCCACTAGCGGGAAGGGGGAGCAGTACTTC. The chain couples TRBV28 to TRBJ2-7, with 10 positions matching TRBD2. The V gene's germline CDR1 is MDHEN and CDR2 SYDVKM. The CDR3 runs to 15 residues. V shed 2 bases, J shed 7 bases, and the junction held 8 bases outside the gene matches.